This passage covers 17 T cell receptor beta chains from one sample sequenced in a study of blood T cell repertoires in COVID-19. TCRdb keeps only in-frame clones here, not all; method: immunoSEQ multiplex PCR. Of 310,000 or so clones listed, 87% are singletons. Sequencing used peripheral blood. The receptors derive from a man between 25 and 39 years old with COVID-19, enrolled during active disease.

This clone was seen a few times. V and J are TRBV5-6 and TRBJ2-5; TRBD1 aligns across 8 bases. Germline V lookup: CDR1 SGHDT, CDR2 YYEEEE. With V trimmed by 4 bases and J by 1 base, 3 bases remained unmatched. The CDR3 length is 14 residues. The CDR3 is CASSRGQVQETQYF. CDR3 bases: TGTGCCAGCAGCCGGGGACAGGTCCAAGAGACCCAGTACTTC.

The chain joins TRBV5-6 to TRBJ2-1, with unresolved D. V dropped 1 base and J dropped 7 bases, with 9 bases sitting between them. The CDR3 covers 13 residues. CDR1 is SGHDT and CDR2 is YYEEEE in the germline V gene. The CDR3 spells CASSLWPKNEQFF. The CDR3, as DNA: TGTGCCAGCAGCTTGTGGCCCAAAAATGAGCAGTTCTTC.

This clone turned up a few times. The V gene is TRBV7-9, the J gene TRBJ2-7; 12 bases fit TRBD1. This CDR3 is built from 15 residues. Trimming cost V 6 bases and J 5 bases; bases outside gene matches: 8. Germline V gives CDR1 SEHNR, CDR2 FQNEAQ (reference sequence). The DNA of the CDR3 is TGTGCCAGCAGATCCCGGGACAGGGGGCTGAACGAGCAGTACTTC. As protein: CASRSRDRGLNEQYF.

The V call is TRBV5-5, the J call TRBJ2-7, with TRBD1 matching over 12 bases. V lost 5 bases, J lost 4 bases, and 7 bases stayed unmatched. The CDR3 contains 15 residues. CDR1 and CDR2 (germline): SGHKS, YYEKEE (reference sequence). The CDR3 reads CASRIPGQGAYEQYF. DNA of the CDR3: TGTGCCAGCAGGATTCCGGGACAGGGGGCATACGAGCAGTACTTC. The entire variable domain, with the rest obtained from reference TRBV5-5 and TRBJ2-7, is as follows: DAGVTQSPTHLIKTRGQQVTLRCSPISGHKSVSWYQQVLGQGPQFIFQYYEKEERGRGNFPDRFSARQFPNYSSELNVNALLLGDSALYLCASRIPGQGAYEQYFGPGTRLTVT.

V usage is TRBV29-1 and J usage is TRBJ1-2, with a weak D call TRBD1 (6 bases). This CDR3 is built from 16 residues. V was clipped by 7 bases and J by 4 bases, with 25 bases between them. Germline V gene lookup returns CDR1 SQVTM and CDR2 ANQGSEA. In DNA, the CDR3 is TGCAGCGCACAAACAGGGAGTCCCTTGTTGCTCTATGGCTACACCTTC. It specifies CSAQTGSPLLLYGYTF.

In this sample, this clone turned up once. The chain links TRBV10-3 to TRBJ1-1; no definite D call. Germline V CDR1 and CDR2: ENHRY, SYGVKD. V gave up 2 bases and J gave up 4 bases, with 8 bases separating them. This CDR3 spans 13 amino acids. As DNA, the CDR3 is TGTGCCATCAGTGAGGGGCCGATCACTGAAGCTTTCTTT. It specifies CAISEGPITEAFF.

In nucleotides, the CDR3 is TGTGCCAGCAGTAATAGGGGGCTACTTACTGAAGCTTTCTTT. Amino acid sequence: CASSNRGLLTEAFF. This sequence joins TRBV6-5 and TRBJ1-1; 7 bases match TRBD1. CDR3 length: 14 amino acids. Looked up from germline, CDR1 is MNHEY and CDR2 is SVGAGI. Germline trimming cut 5 bases from V and 5 bases from J; bases unmatched to any gene: 8.

The J gene is TRBJ2-7, the V gene TRBV15; tentatively, D is TRBD2 (5 bases). Germline loops: CDR1 LNHNV, CDR2 YYDKDF (reference sequence). V lost 6 bases and J lost 0, with 18 bases in between. This CDR3 is built from 16 residues. DNA of the CDR3: TGTGCCACCAGTCCCAGAGGCGGGTTTAGCTCCTACGAGCAGTACTTC. Its translation: CATSPRGGFSSYEQYF.

The rearrangement uses TRBV28 and TRBJ2-3; a possible D gene is TRBD2 (5 bases). The CDR3 spans 12 residues. Germline CDR1 reads MDHEN; CDR2 reads SYDVKM. Trimming removed 6 bases from V and 2 bases from J, with 6 bases in between. CDR3: CASRTITDTQYF. The CDR3, as DNA: TGTGCCAGCAGGACTATCACAGATACGCAGTATTTT.

This clone was recorded a few times. The gene calls are TRBV5-1 and TRBJ2-2, with D perhaps TRBD1 (6 bases). Trimming stripped 3 bases from V and 1 base from J, with 7 bases between. The CDR3 extends over 14 amino acids. The germline CDR1 and CDR2 sequences are SGHRS and YFSETQ. Here the CDR3 DNA reads TGCGCCAGCAGCTCGGGACAGAACACCGGGGAGCTGTTTTTT. Translation: CASSSGQNTGELFF.

This clone was detected only once. This chain joins TRBV27 and TRBJ2-2; D possibly corresponds to TRBD1 (5 bases). This CDR3 has 16 residues. Between the trimmed V and J ends, which lost 4 bases and 3 bases, there was a span of 15 bases. Germline CDR1 MNHEY, CDR2 SMNVEV (reference sequence). This CDR3 is CASSSFRVRDTGELFF. The CDR3 coding sequence is TGTGCCAGCAGTTCGTTCAGGGTTAGGGACACCGGGGAGCTGTTTTTT.

V and J are TRBV10-3 and TRBJ1-1; D is perhaps TRBD1 (6 bases). Germline V gene sequence: CDR1 ENHRY, CDR2 SYGVKD. This CDR3 comprises 17 residues. Trimming took 7 bases from V and 1 from J, leaving 22 bases between them. The CDR3 here is CAINNREGGSANTEAFF. CDR3 DNA: TGTGCCATCAACAACAGGGAGGGAGGCTCCGCGAACACTGAAGCTTTCTTT.

V and J are TRBV5-1 and TRBJ2-3; D uncertain. Germline lookup yields CDR1 SGHRS and CDR2 YFSETQ. Between the trimmed V and J ends, which lost 5 bases and 2 bases, there was a span of 12 bases. This CDR3 is 14 amino acids long. The CDR3 sequence is CASSLNSHTDTQYF. CDR3 sequence (DNA): TGCGCCAGCAGTTTAAACAGCCACACAGATACGCAGTATTTT.

This chain connects TRBV5-1 to TRBJ2-1; maybe TRBD2 (5 bases). V lost 0 bases to trimming and J lost 6 bases, with 10 bases between them. Looked up from germline, CDR1 is SGHRS and CDR2 is YFSETQ. CDR3 length: 14 residues. In nucleotides, the CDR3 is TGCGCCAGCAGCTTGGCCCTAGCAGGCAATGAGCAGTTCTTC. Protein: CASSLALAGNEQFF.

The genes are TRBV5-4 and TRBJ2-1, with a possible D match to TRBD2 (6 bases). CDR3 size: 15 residues. CDR1 is SGHNT, CDR2 YYREEE, per germline (reference sequence). With 4 bases removed from V and 6 bases from J, the gap between germline ends came to 17 bases. CDR3 DNA sequence: TGTGCCAGCAGCCCACGGGGGACCGTGGTCAATGAGCAGTTCTTC. It encodes CASSPRGTVVNEQFF.

The rearrangement uses TRBV25-1 and TRBJ2-5; possibly TRBD1 for D (5 bases). The CDR3 contains 14 residues. The ends were cut back, 6 bases at V and 4 bases at J, with 15 bases in the middle. Germline lookup yields CDR1 MGHDK and CDR2 SYGVNS. Here the CDR3 DNA reads TGTGCCAGCAGCCTCTCCTGGGGCGCAGAGACCCAGTACTTC. Translation: CASSLSWGAETQYF.

This clone has a single count. The chain uses TRBV7-9 and TRBJ2-7; D not certain. Germline CDR1 is SEHNR and CDR2 is FQNEAQ (reference sequence). This CDR3 has 14 residues. Trimming removed 1 base at V and 2 bases at J, with 9 bases between. CDR3 nucleotides: TGTGCCAGCAGCTTAGGAGGATTCCCCTACGAGCAGTACTTC. Translation: CASSLGGFPYEQYF.